This entry describes one TCR beta chain. The antigen remains undetermined. The data were obtained in a study of T cell repertoires in cytomegalovirus infection. On the study more broadly: Matching HLA type and CMV infection were both indicated by public TCR beta signatures. Study-wide results and limits: CMV-specific TCR beta clonotypes restricted by HLA-C dominated the ex vivo response.

This CDR3 has 18 amino acids. With V trimmed by 5 bases and J by 0 bases, 8 bases remained unmatched. Germline V gene lookup returns CDR1 SGHTA and CDR2 FQGNSA. MiXCR, run by TCRdb on the reads, gives a single entry per CDR3 protein. The sample has fewer than 650,000 distinct CDR3 sequences, 40% seen once. This sequence was found in a human donor in good health (CMV status not recorded). Some clones in this sample may be carry-over from other donors' samples. The input for sequencing was cultured PBMCs, taken from culture after CMV antigen stimulation. The chain employs TRBV7-2 and TRBJ2-2; 11 positions agree with TRBD2. CDR3 coding DNA: TGTGCCAGCAGCCGGCGAACTAGCGGGGGACCGAACACCGGGGAGCTGTTTTTT. Its protein is CASSRRTSGGPNTGELFF.